This is a list of T cell receptor beta chains from one sample in a study of control samples from healthy donors and cancer patients. Method: immunoSEQ multiplex PCR; TCRdb's copy keeps in-frame clones and lacks some. The data contain some 150,000 clones, approximately 96% of them seen just once; the ten biggest clones take up around 6.2%. The sequenced material came from blood. Every receptor here comes from a man aged 35 to 55 in good health. CDR3s include the opening cysteine and the closing phenylalanine or tryptophan. Fields, in order: V gene, D gene, clone size, J gene, CDR3 DNA, CDR3 protein. A D gene is named only where the DNA matches it firmly. Some rows have no size entry. The others give once, few or many, or a class for an expanded clone.

v_call: TRBV7-2
d_call: TRBD2
clone_size: once
j_call: TRBJ2-3
cdr3_nt: TGTGCCAGCAGCCCTCCGGGACTAGCGGGGGGGCAAACAGATACGCAGTATTTT
cdr3_aa: CASSPPGLAGGQTDTQYF

v_call: TRBV14
d_call: .
clone_size: .
j_call: TRBJ1-1
cdr3_nt: TGTGCCAGCAGCCAAGACAGCATGAACACTGAAGCTTTCTTT
cdr3_aa: CASSQDSMNTEAFF

v_call: TRBV5-1
d_call: TRBD1
clone_size: once
j_call: TRBJ2-6
cdr3_nt: TGCGCCAGCAGCATCGGGACAGTTGGGGCCAACGTCCTGACTTTC
cdr3_aa: CASSIGTVGANVLTF

v_call: TRBV18
d_call: .
clone_size: once
j_call: TRBJ2-5
cdr3_nt: TGTGCCAGCTCACCCCTTGGACAGCAAGAGACCCAGTACTTC
cdr3_aa: CASSPLGQQETQYF

v_call: TRBV11-2
d_call: .
clone_size: .
j_call: TRBJ2-3
cdr3_nt: TGTGCCAGCAGCTCTTTCGGACAGTGGGGGGATACGCAGTATTTT
cdr3_aa: CASSSFGQWGDTQYF

v_call: TRBV6-5
d_call: TRBD1
clone_size: .
j_call: TRBJ1-4
cdr3_nt: TGTGCCAGCAGTTCCACCGGGACAGGGGAGGAAAAACTGTTTTTT
cdr3_aa: CASSSTGTGEEKLFF

v_call: TRBV9
d_call: .
clone_size: .
j_call: TRBJ1-1
cdr3_nt: TGTGCCAGCAGGGTATTCCGGGGGGATACTGAAGCTTTCTTT
cdr3_aa: CASRVFRGDTEAFF

v_call: TRBV30
d_call: .
clone_size: .
j_call: TRBJ1-1
cdr3_nt: TGTGCCTGGAAGTTGGTGACTGAAGCTTTCTTT
cdr3_aa: CAWKLVTEAFF

v_call: TRBV19
d_call: .
clone_size: .
j_call: TRBJ1-1
cdr3_nt: TGTGCCAGTAGTAGGGCAGACCTCAATGTGAACACTGAAGCTTTCTTT
cdr3_aa: CASSRADLNVNTEAFF

v_call: TRBV9
d_call: .
clone_size: .
j_call: TRBJ2-1
cdr3_nt: TGTGCCAGCAGCTCCCGGGACGCCCCCTACAATGAGCAGTTCTTC
cdr3_aa: CASSSRDAPYNEQFF

v_call: TRBV24-1
d_call: TRBD2
clone_size: once
j_call: TRBJ2-3
cdr3_nt: TGTGCCACCAGTGACCGGCGCCGGGGGGGCGGCACAGATACGCAGTATTTT
cdr3_aa: CATSDRRRGGGTDTQYF

v_call: TRBV19
d_call: .
clone_size: .
j_call: TRBJ1-1
cdr3_nt: TGTGCCAGTAGTACCTGGACGGCCATGAACACTGAAGCTTTCTTT
cdr3_aa: CASSTWTAMNTEAFF

v_call: TRBV7-6
d_call: TRBD1
clone_size: .
j_call: TRBJ1-2
cdr3_nt: TGTGCCAGCAGCCCAGGGACAGGGGCAGCGAGAGGCTACACCTTC
cdr3_aa: CASSPGTGAARGYTF

v_call: TRBV3-1/TRBV3-2
d_call: .
clone_size: .
j_call: TRBJ2-3
cdr3_nt: TGTGCCAGCAGCCCCCGCGCCCAGGGCCAAAGGGGCACAGATACGCAGTATTTT
cdr3_aa: CASSPRAQGQRGTDTQYF

v_call: TRBV7-2
d_call: .
clone_size: .
j_call: TRBJ2-7
cdr3_nt: TGTGCCAGCAGCCGTCAAGGGCAGGCGTCCTACGAGCAGTACTTC
cdr3_aa: CASSRQGQASYEQYF

v_call: TRBV3-1/TRBV3-2
d_call: .
clone_size: .
j_call: TRBJ1-4
cdr3_nt: TGTGCCAGCAGCCAAGTACAGGGTAGGGCACTGGGCGAGGAAAAACTGTTTTTT
cdr3_aa: CASSQVQGRALGEEKLFF

v_call: TRBV5-1
d_call: .
clone_size: .
j_call: TRBJ2-7
cdr3_nt: TGCGCCAGCAGTACAGGATGGACCTACGAGCAGTACTTC
cdr3_aa: CASSTGWTYEQYF

v_call: TRBV5-1
d_call: .
clone_size: .
j_call: TRBJ2-5
cdr3_nt: TGCGCCAGCAGCTTGGTAACAGAACTAAAAGAGACCCAGTACTTC
cdr3_aa: CASSLVTELKETQYF

v_call: TRBV12-3/TRBV12-4
d_call: .
clone_size: .
j_call: TRBJ1-5
cdr3_nt: TGTGCCAGCAGTCGGTATAGCAATCAGCCCCAGCATTTT
cdr3_aa: CASSRYSNQPQHF

v_call: TRBV5-4
d_call: TRBD2
clone_size: .
j_call: TRBJ2-1
cdr3_nt: TGTGCCAGCGCCACCGTGACGGGGGGTCACAATGAGCAGTTCTTC
cdr3_aa: CASATVTGGHNEQFF

v_call: TRBV27
d_call: .
clone_size: .
j_call: TRBJ1-2
cdr3_nt: TGTGCCAGCAGTTCCCGGGGTTTTGGGGGCTACACCTTC
cdr3_aa: CASSSRGFGGYTF

v_call: TRBV5-6
d_call: .
clone_size: .
j_call: TRBJ2-3
cdr3_nt: TGTGCCAGCACCCTGGGACTTGTCACAGATACGCAGTATTTT
cdr3_aa: CASTLGLVTDTQYF

v_call: TRBV30
d_call: .
clone_size: .
j_call: TRBJ1-5
cdr3_nt: TGTGCCTGGAGCCCCGGGGCAGGGCCCTACAATCAGCCCCAGCATTTT
cdr3_aa: CAWSPGAGPYNQPQHF

v_call: TRBV11-2
d_call: .
clone_size: .
j_call: TRBJ2-5
cdr3_nt: TGTGCCAGCAGCTTAGGGGGGAGGGGGGGAGAGACCCAGTACTTC
cdr3_aa: CASSLGGRGGETQYF

v_call: TRBV7-9
d_call: .
clone_size: .
j_call: TRBJ1-5
cdr3_nt: TGTGCCAGCAGCTTAGATAGGACGGGGCAGCCCCAGCATTTT
cdr3_aa: CASSLDRTGQPQHF

v_call: TRBV5-1
d_call: .
clone_size: .
j_call: TRBJ2-7
cdr3_nt: TGCGCCAGCAGCTTCGGGACCCCTGGGCCTTACGAGCAGTACTTC
cdr3_aa: CASSFGTPGPYEQYF

v_call: TRBV30
d_call: .
clone_size: .
j_call: TRBJ1-1
cdr3_nt: TGTGCCTGGAGTTACGGAGGTGGGGGTAATGAAGCTTTCTTT
cdr3_aa: CAWSYGGGGNEAFF

v_call: TRBV19
d_call: .
clone_size: .
j_call: TRBJ2-7
cdr3_nt: TGTGCCAGTAGTAGCGGGAACGTCTACGAGCAGTACTTC
cdr3_aa: CASSSGNVYEQYF

v_call: TRBV5-1
d_call: .
clone_size: .
j_call: TRBJ2-2
cdr3_nt: TGCGCCAGCAGCTTGGGGGCCAGCACCGGGGAGCTGTTTTTT
cdr3_aa: CASSLGASTGELFF

v_call: TRBV2
d_call: .
clone_size: .
j_call: TRBJ2-1
cdr3_nt: TGTGCCAGCAGTGAAGGACGCCAAAGGGGGCAGTTCTTC
cdr3_aa: CASSEGRQRGQFF

v_call: TRBV30
d_call: .
clone_size: .
j_call: TRBJ2-2
cdr3_nt: TGTGCCTGGAGTGCCCACGGACTGAGTTCAGTGGAGCTGTTTTTT
cdr3_aa: CAWSAHGLSSVELFF

v_call: TRBV7-9
d_call: .
clone_size: .
j_call: TRBJ1-1
cdr3_nt: TGTGCCAGCAGCCGTCCCGGTGCCGAAGCTTTCTTT
cdr3_aa: CASSRPGAEAFF

v_call: TRBV18
d_call: .
clone_size: .
j_call: TRBJ2-2
cdr3_nt: TGTGCCAGCTCACAGCCAGTGGGGGCCACCGGGGAGCTGTTTTTT
cdr3_aa: CASSQPVGATGELFF

v_call: TRBV10-1
d_call: .
clone_size: .
j_call: TRBJ2-7
cdr3_nt: TGCGCCAGCAGTGAAGGGACCGCTAGCGAGCAGTACTTC
cdr3_aa: CASSEGTASEQYF

v_call: TRBV11-2
d_call: .
clone_size: .
j_call: TRBJ1-6
cdr3_nt: TGTGCCAGCAGACCAACCAGCGGAGGGTCCCCCCTCCACTTT
cdr3_aa: CASRPTSGGSPLHF

v_call: TRBV28
d_call: .
clone_size: .
j_call: TRBJ1-3
cdr3_nt: TGTGCCAGCAGTTTTCGGTACTCTGGAAACACCATATATTTT
cdr3_aa: CASSFRYSGNTIYF

v_call: TRBV5-6
d_call: .
clone_size: .
j_call: TRBJ2-2
cdr3_nt: TGTGCCAGCAGCTTGATTGGAGGCGACACCGGGGAGCTGTTTTTT
cdr3_aa: CASSLIGGDTGELFF

v_call: TRBV27
d_call: .
clone_size: once
j_call: TRBJ1-1
cdr3_nt: TGTGCCAGCAGGGGGGGGAACACTGAAGCTTTCTTT
cdr3_aa: CASRGGNTEAFF

v_call: TRBV19
d_call: .
clone_size: .
j_call: TRBJ1-2
cdr3_nt: TGTGCCAGTAGTATAGATCTAGCAGGGAGGCTCGGCTACACCTTC
cdr3_aa: CASSIDLAGRLGYTF

v_call: TRBV7-9
d_call: .
clone_size: once
j_call: TRBJ1-4
cdr3_nt: TGTGCCAGCAGCTCAGACCCGACAGAGGCGGATCATGAAAAACTGTTTTTT
cdr3_aa: CASSSDPTEADHEKLFF

v_call: TRBV7-6
d_call: .
clone_size: .
j_call: TRBJ2-3
cdr3_nt: TGTGCCAGCAGCTTATTACAGGCCCCCACAGATACGCAGTATTTT
cdr3_aa: CASSLLQAPTDTQYF

v_call: TRBV2
d_call: .
clone_size: .
j_call: TRBJ1-5
cdr3_nt: TGTGCCAGCAGTGTTCAGGGTGGGGGCAATCAGCCCCAGCATTTT
cdr3_aa: CASSVQGGGNQPQHF

v_call: TRBV5-1
d_call: .
clone_size: .
j_call: TRBJ1-5
cdr3_nt: TGCGCCAGCAGCTTTGGGGGGGACAATCAGCCCCAGCATTTT
cdr3_aa: CASSFGGDNQPQHF

v_call: TRBV15
d_call: TRBD2
clone_size: .
j_call: TRBJ2-7
cdr3_nt: TGTGCCACCAGCAGAACCCGAGCGGGGGGTCTCTACGAGCAGTACTTC
cdr3_aa: CATSRTRAGGLYEQYF

v_call: TRBV4-1
d_call: .
clone_size: .
j_call: TRBJ1-1
cdr3_nt: TGCGCCAGCAGCCAAGGAAGGACGGGGGGGAGGATAGGTGAAGCTTTCTTT
cdr3_aa: CASSQGRTGGRIGEAFF

v_call: TRBV5-1
d_call: .
clone_size: .
j_call: TRBJ1-2
cdr3_nt: TGCGCCAGCAGCGATAGAACAGATGATGGCTACACCTTC
cdr3_aa: CASSDRTDDGYTF

v_call: TRBV5-1
d_call: .
clone_size: .
j_call: TRBJ1-3
cdr3_nt: TGCGCCAGCAGCTTGGACAACCACCCTGGAAACACCATATATTTT
cdr3_aa: CASSLDNHPGNTIYF

v_call: TRBV5-5
d_call: .
clone_size: .
j_call: TRBJ1-2
cdr3_nt: TGTGCCAGCAGCTTGTCGGCAGGGGATGGGGGCTATGGCTACACCTTC
cdr3_aa: CASSLSAGDGGYGYTF

v_call: TRBV7-8
d_call: .
clone_size: .
j_call: TRBJ1-3
cdr3_nt: TGTGCCAGCAGCCGAGAGGGGGTGTCCTCTGGAAACACCATATATTTT
cdr3_aa: CASSREGVSSGNTIYF

v_call: TRBV30
d_call: TRBD1
clone_size: .
j_call: TRBJ1-1
cdr3_nt: TGTGCCTGGAGCAGACAGGGGGGCACTGAAGCTTTCTTT
cdr3_aa: CAWSRQGGTEAFF